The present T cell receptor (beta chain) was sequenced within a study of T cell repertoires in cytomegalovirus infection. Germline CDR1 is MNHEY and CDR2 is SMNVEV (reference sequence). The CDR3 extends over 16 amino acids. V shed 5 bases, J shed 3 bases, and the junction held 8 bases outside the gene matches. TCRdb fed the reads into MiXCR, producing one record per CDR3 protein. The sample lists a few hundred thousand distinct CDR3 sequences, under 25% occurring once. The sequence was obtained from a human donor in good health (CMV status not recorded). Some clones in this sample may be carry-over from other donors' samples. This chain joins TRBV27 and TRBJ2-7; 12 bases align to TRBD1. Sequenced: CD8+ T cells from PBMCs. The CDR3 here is CASSAHRDRGHYEQYF. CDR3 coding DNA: TGTGCCAGCAGTGCCCACCGGGACAGGGGGCACTACGAGCAGTACTTC.